The 28 T cell receptor beta chains given below trace back to one sample, sequenced in a study of T cells after yellow fever vaccination. TCRdb reprocessed the 5' RACE reads with MiXCR, giving one entry per CDR3 protein. The table has a few hundred thousand distinct CDR3 sequences, 8.5% to 10% seen once; the top ten hold around 3.5%. This sample comprised CD4+ T cells sorted from PBMCs, obtained 5 days after the yellow fever booster vaccination. Receptors originate from a man between 18 and 29 years old who received the YFV17D yellow fever vaccine.

This clonotype showed up many times. DNA for the CDR3: TGTGCCAGCGGGTTGGGAAATGGGCTCATAGATCAGCCCCAGCATTTT. Translated: CASGLGNGLIDQPQHF. The gene calls are TRBV7-8 and TRBJ1-5; D is unresolved. CDR1 SGHVS and CDR2 FQNEAQ come from the germline V gene. This CDR3 contains 16 residues. The V end was cut by 8 bases, the J end by 5 bases, with 22 bases between.

This clonotype turned up a few times. This chain links TRBV5-6 with TRBJ2-2; 12 nucleotides align to TRBD2. This CDR3 is 17 amino acids long. Per the germline V gene, CDR1 is SGHDT and CDR2 is YYEEEE. V lost 3 bases and J lost 3; bases outside the gene matches: 6. CDR3 residues: CASSSFGLAGYTGELFF. The DNA of the CDR3 is TGTGCCAGCAGCTCCTTCGGACTAGCGGGGTACACCGGGGAGCTGTTTTTT.

The V gene is TRBV10-3, the J gene TRBJ2-3; either TRBD1 or TRBD2 may fit D (7 bases each). Germline loops: CDR1 ENHRY, CDR2 SYGVKD. The CDR3 has 14 amino acids. V lost 6 bases and J 3 bases, leaving 13 bases between the germline ends. CDR3 amino acids: CAIRAQGGTDTQYF. The CDR3 coding sequence is TGTGCCATCAGGGCCCAGGGGGGGACAGATACGCAGTATTTT.

This sequence joins TRBV18 and TRBJ2-1; no definite D call. V was pared by 9 bases and J by 7 bases, with 10 bases between. Germline CDR1 is KGHSH and CDR2 is LQKENI. This CDR3 region has 11 residues. The CDR3 sequence: CASGSGNEQFF. The CDR3 DNA follows: TGTGCCAGTGGGTCCGGGAATGAGCAGTTCTTC.

The gene calls are TRBV5-1 and TRBJ1-1, with TRBD1 matching over 12 bases. This CDR3 has 15 amino acids. The J segment lost 7 bases and the V segment lost 3 bases, leaving 7 bases of the junction unmatched. Germline V gene data show CDR1 as SGHRS and CDR2 as YFSETQ. CDR3 in amino acids: CASSYTGTGGLEAFF. CDR3 nucleotides: TGCGCCAGCAGCTACACCGGGACAGGGGGCCTTGAAGCTTTCTTT.

CDR3 in amino acids: CASSVIGGYNSPLHF. In nucleotides, the CDR3 is TGTGCCAGCAGCGTGATCGGGGGCTATAATTCACCCCTCCACTTT. The chain is built from TRBV9 and TRBJ1-6, with D perhaps matching TRBD1 (5 bases). The CDR3 is 15 amino acids. Trimming left V 2 bases short and J 3 bases short, with 9 bases between. In germline, CDR1 is SGDLS, CDR2 YYNGEE.

This clonotype was detected ten times or more. V is TRBV6-6 and J is TRBJ2-2; D gene unclear. Deletions cut 2 bases from V and 6 bases from J, with 1 base between. The CDR3 loop spans 11 amino acids. Germline CDR1 is MNHNY and CDR2 is SVGAGI (reference sequence). The CDR3 DNA is TGTGCCAGCAGTTACCCCGGGGAGCTGTTTTTT. Translation: CASSYPGELFF.

This clonotype was observed many times. This chain connects TRBV5-1 to TRBJ2-5; 9 positions match TRBD1. The CDR3 covers 14 residues. CDR1 and CDR2 from the germline V gene are SGHRS and YFSETQ. J was trimmed by 4 bases and V by 4 bases; bases with no gene match: 5. The CDR3 spells CASSAGTGLETQYF. CDR3 nucleotide sequence: TGCGCCAGCAGCGCGGGGACAGGGTTAGAGACCCAGTACTTC. Using reference TRBV5-1 and TRBJ2-5 for the parts outside the CDR3, the full variable domain is KAGVTQTPRYLIKTRGQQVTLSCSPISGHRSVSWYQQTPGQGLQFLFEYFSETQRNKGNFPGRFSGRQFSNSRSEMNVSTLELGDSALYLCASSAGTGLETQYFGPGTRLLVL.

There are a few counts of this clonotype. This chain uses TRBV3-1 with TRBJ2-5; 8 nucleotides match TRBD2. The CDR3 length is 15 residues. Germline V gene data show CDR1 as LGHDT and CDR2 as YNNKEL (reference sequence). V lost 4 bases and J lost 5; bases outside the gene matches: 9. In DNA, the CDR3 is TGTGCCAGCAGCCTTCCGGGCGGGGGGCCTGAGACCCAGTACTTC. This codes for CASSLPGGGPETQYF.

This clonotype came up a few times. CDR3 protein: CASSLSSEQYV. The CDR3 nucleotides read TGTGCCAGCAGCTTAAGTTCAGAGCAGTACGTC. This sequence joins TRBV7-9 and TRBJ2-7, with D unresolved. The CDR3 has 11 amino acids. Trimming cost V 2 bases and J 7 bases, with 6 bases left between them. Per the germline V gene, CDR1 is SEHNR and CDR2 is FQNEAQ (reference sequence).

This clonotype was picked up a small number of times. The genes are TRBV7-2 and TRBJ2-3; D perhaps matches TRBD2 (6 bases). Trimming took 3 bases from V and 4 from J, leaving 8 bases between them. Germline V gives CDR1 SGHTA, CDR2 FQGNSA. The CDR3 consists of 13 residues. DNA of the CDR3: TGTGCCAGCAGCTTTAGCGGATCAGATACGCAGTATTTT. As protein: CASSFSGSDTQYF.

The sample holds a few counts of this clonotype. The rearrangement links TRBV20-1 to TRBJ2-3; TRBD2 matches 13 bases. This CDR3 has 15 residues. Trimming cost V 5 bases and J 1 base; bases outside gene matches: 3. CDR1 DFQATT and CDR2 SNEGSKA come from the germline V gene (reference sequence). CDR3 residues: CSADGTSGGTDTQYF. DNA for the CDR3: TGCAGTGCTGATGGGACTAGCGGGGGCACAGATACGCAGTATTTT.

A few counts support this clonotype. The rearrangement links TRBV6-1 to TRBJ2-3; 9 bases line up with TRBD2. Trimming removed 5 bases from V and 1 base from J; junction bases left unmatched: 4. Germline V CDR1 and CDR2: MNHNS, SASEGT. CDR3 length equals 15 residues. The CDR3 loop reads CASSNRLAGTDTQYF. The CDR3 DNA reads as TGTGCCAGCAGTAACCGACTAGCGGGCACAGATACGCAGTATTTT.

The CDR3 sequence: CAISDHREGETQYF. CDR3 coding DNA: TGTGCCATCAGTGATCACAGGGAGGGGGAGACCCAGTACTTC. The V call is TRBV10-3, the J call TRBJ2-5, with D tentatively TRBD2 (7 bases). The germline V and J ends were trimmed by 3 bases and 5 bases, with 13 bases remaining between them. CDR1 is ENHRY, CDR2 SYGVKD, per germline. The length of the CDR3 is 14 residues.

The chain has TRBV4-3 and TRBJ2-4; D is unclear. Deletions cut 4 bases from V and 1 base from J, with 17 bases between. The CDR3 is 17 residues long. CDR1 LGHNA and CDR2 YSLEER come from the germline V gene. CDR3 sequence: CASSPTLGVGAKNIQYF. Here the CDR3 DNA reads TGCGCCAGCAGCCCAACCTTAGGCGTTGGGGCCAAAAACATTCAGTACTTC.

This clonotype was picked up a small number of times. The J gene is TRBJ1-2, the V gene TRBV21-1; TRBD1, the table's D call, lacks a check against the DNA. TRBV21-1 represents a pseudogene. The CDR3 covers 11 residues. The CDR3 DNA is TGTGCCAGCAGAGCCCAGGGCGGCTACACCTTC. The encoded protein is CASRAQGGYTF.

This clonotype has more than one count but fewer than ten. The chain couples TRBV6-6 to TRBJ2-7; 7 bases are a match to TRBD2. Germline CDR1 and CDR2: MNHNY and SVGAGI (reference sequence). The ends lost 5 bases at V and 6 bases at J; junction bases unmatched: 4. This CDR3 is 12 amino acids long. The CDR3 DNA follows: TGTGCCAGCAGTCCCGGGGGGTCCGAGCAGTACGTC. This encodes CASSPGGSEQYV.

The J gene is TRBJ2-1, the V gene TRBV19; tentatively, D is TRBD2 (6 bases). Germline V gene lookup returns CDR1 LNHDA and CDR2 SQIVND (reference sequence). The ends were cut back, 7 bases at V and 3 bases at J, with 13 bases in the middle. This CDR3 has 14 amino acids. The CDR3 region is CASTLGGLYNEQFF. Written as DNA, the CDR3 is TGTGCCAGTACTCTGGGGGGACTCTACAATGAGCAGTTCTTC.

The V call is TRBV7-9, the J call TRBJ1-2; D ambiguous. The CDR3 has 14 amino acids. Trimming removed 6 bases at V and 8 bases at J, with 19 bases between. Germline V lookup: CDR1 SEHNR, CDR2 FQNEAQ (reference sequence). The CDR3 DNA reads as TGTGCCAGCAGTTCAGGTTCAGCTACGGGGGGCTACACCTTC. Residues: CASSSGSATGGYTF.

This clonotype was recorded many times. The chain's CDR3 is CASSLLTRTLAGYNEQFF. Written as DNA, the CDR3 is TGCGCCAGCAGCCTGCTTACAAGGACCCTAGCGGGGTACAATGAGCAGTTCTTC. J is TRBJ2-1 and V is TRBV5-1; TRBD2 matches 9 bases. The ends lost 4 bases at V and 4 bases at J; junction bases unmatched: 15. This CDR3 region has 18 residues. Germline V CDR1 and CDR2: SGHRS, YFSETQ. The entire variable domain, with the rest obtained from reference TRBV5-1 and TRBJ2-1, is as follows: KAGVTQTPRYLIKTRGQQVTLSCSPISGHRSVSWYQQTPGQGLQFLFEYFSETQRNKGNFPGRFSGRQFSNSRSEMNVSTLELGDSALYLCASSLLTRTLAGYNEQFFGPGTRLTVL.

This clonotype has more than one count but fewer than ten. The chain combines TRBV12-3 or TRBV12-4 with TRBJ2-1; D not certain. This CDR3 is built from 15 residues. V shed 5 bases and J shed 0 bases, with 11 bases lying between them. The CDR3 sequence: CASSPLGYSYNEQFF. The CDR3 region has the DNA TGTGCCAGCAGTCCCTTGGGGTACTCCTACAATGAGCAGTTCTTC.

This clonotype was seen ten or more times. The CDR3 nucleotides read TGTGCCAGCAGCCGGCTTCCGGGACAGAAAACAGATACGCAGTATTTT. This translates into CASSRLPGQKTDTQYF. The chain employs TRBV6-6 and TRBJ2-3; 7 nucleotides line up with TRBD1. Germline values: CDR1 MNHNY, CDR2 SVGAGI (reference sequence). V gave up 6 bases and J gave up 3 bases; unmatched junction bases: 12. This CDR3 spans 16 amino acids.

Only a few counts were recorded for this clonotype. The genes are TRBV2 and TRBJ2-7, with a possible D match to TRBD1 (6 bases). From germline, CDR1 is SNHLY and CDR2 FYNNEI. The CDR3 is 12 amino acids. The CDR3 DNA follows: TGTGCAACAGGGTTTGATTATGGCGAGCAGTACTTC. Translating gives CATGFDYGEQYF.

This clonotype appeared many times. The V call is TRBV7-2, the J call TRBJ2-3, with 11 positions matching TRBD1. The CDR3 is 16 residues long. Trimming removed 3 bases from V and 7 bases from J; junction bases left unmatched: 9. CDR1 SGHTA and CDR2 FQGNSA come from the germline V gene. The CDR3 loop reads CASSFAPGQGANTQYF. The CDR3 DNA follows: TGTGCCAGCAGCTTTGCACCTGGACAGGGGGCCAATACGCAGTATTTT. The variable domain in full, with the rest retrieved from reference TRBV7-2 and TRBJ2-3, is GAGVSQSPSNKVTEKGKDVELRCDPISGHTALYWYRQSLGQGLEFLIYFQGNSAPDKSGLPSDRFSAERTGGSVSTLTIQRTQQEDSAVYLCASSFAPGQGANTQYFGPGTRLTVL.

This clonotype was detected only a few times. The genes are TRBV7-6 and TRBJ2-2; 9 bases align to TRBD1. The CDR3 covers 16 residues. Unmatched junction bases numbered 6, after V lost 6 bases and J lost 1 base. The germline CDR1 and CDR2 sequences are SGHVS and FNYEAQ. The CDR3 region is CASRQWGQGNTGELFF. The CDR3 DNA reads TGTGCCAGCAGGCAATGGGGACAGGGGAACACCGGGGAGCTGTTTTTT.

The rearrangement joins TRBV7-9 to TRBJ1-5; D ambiguous. Germline CDR1 SEHNR, CDR2 FQNEAQ (reference sequence). V dropped 5 bases and J dropped 7 bases, with 9 bases sitting between them. The CDR3 has 12 amino acids. The CDR3 nucleotides are TGTGCCAGCAGCCCAGTAAGACAGCCCCAGCATTTT. Its protein is CASSPVRQPQHF.

Only a few counts were recorded for this clonotype. The V gene is TRBV11-2, the J gene TRBJ2-3; possible D gene TRBD2, 5 bases. Germline CDR1 and CDR2: SGHAT and FQNNGV. V was cut by 1 base and J by 0 bases, with 11 bases left in between. CDR3 size: 16 residues. CDR3 sequence reads: CASSLGPGVSTDTQYF. The CDR3 DNA reads TGTGCCAGCAGCTTAGGTCCCGGGGTTAGCACAGATACGCAGTATTTT.

This clonotype was seen only a few times. V usage is TRBV5-1 and J usage is TRBJ2-2, with D tentatively TRBD2 (5 bases). Trimming cost V 4 bases and J 3 bases, with 19 bases left between them. The CDR3 is 17 amino acids. Germline V lookup: CDR1 SGHRS, CDR2 YFSETQ. The CDR3 coding sequence is TGCGCCAGCAGCAAAACGTCCTCAAGCGGCTACACCGGGGAGCTGTTTTTT. Encoded protein: CASSKTSSSGYTGELFF.